The 25 T cell receptor beta chains presented below share a single source sample, sequenced in a study of beta chain features in type 1 diabetes. Expressed TCRB transcripts were sequenced because the isolated RNA had all been reverse transcribed beforehand. TCRdb keeps only in-frame clones here, not all; method: immunoSEQ multiplex PCR. The repertoire consists of 95,000 to 110,000 clones, with 28% occurring once and the leading ten covering 0.5% to 0.55%. No antigens are known for them. General observations from the study: There was a moderate but significant shortening of TCRB CDR3s in all four CD4+ subsets of Type 1 diabetes patients.

Sequenced: central memory CD4+ T cells from blood. These receptors all stem from a young woman with type 1 diabetes.

The J gene is TRBJ1-5, the V gene TRBV7-2; 7 nucleotides align to TRBD1. Germline CDR1 is SGHTA and CDR2 is FQGNSA. J gave up 9 bases and V 1 base, and 9 bases lay outside the gene matches. This CDR3 contains 15 residues. The CDR3: CASSLGDRDRGPQHF. The CDR3 DNA reads as TGTGCCAGCAGCTTAGGCGACAGGGATCGGGGGCCCCAGCATTTT.

This clone has more than one count but fewer than ten. The chain uses TRBV18 and TRBJ1-5; the D is unclear. The V gene lost 3 bases and the J gene lost 5 bases, with 8 bases spanning the gap. Germline V gene sequence: CDR1 KGHSH, CDR2 LQKENI. The CDR3 consists of 13 residues. CDR3 nucleotides: TGTGCCAGCTCACCTGCGGTCGATCAGCCCCAGCATTTT. Amino acids: CASSPAVDQPQHF.

A single count supports this clone. The chain links TRBV11-3 to TRBJ1-4; D possibly corresponds to TRBD1 (6 bases). The CDR3 sequence is 16 residues long. Germline loops: CDR1 SGHNT, CDR2 YENEEA. V gave up 1 base and J gave up 5 bases, with 14 bases separating them. CDR3 region: CASSLGQQGGNEKLFF. For the CDR3, the DNA is TGTGCCAGCAGCTTAGGCCAACAGGGCGGGAATGAAAAACTGTTTTTT.

In its sample, this clone was seen once. This CDR3 reads CASSIDHQEAQYF. CDR3 bases: TGTGCCAGTAGTATAGATCATCAGGAGGCGCAGTATTTT. The chain combines TRBV19 with TRBJ2-3, with a weak D call TRBD2 (5 bases). Germline V CDR1 and CDR2: LNHDA, SQIVND (reference sequence). This CDR3 spans 13 amino acids. Trimming removed 0 bases at V and 10 bases at J, with 11 bases between.

This chain joins TRBV7-3 and TRBJ1-1; no definite D call. CDR3 length equals 13 residues. Trimming removed 2 bases at V and 5 bases at J, with 9 bases between. Germline V CDR1 and CDR2: SGHTA, FQGTGA. CDR3: CASSLGSGTEAFF. As DNA, the CDR3 is TGTGCCAGCAGCTTAGGGAGTGGTACTGAAGCTTTCTTT.

This clone was recorded a few times. This chain connects TRBV28 to TRBJ2-2; 7 bases match TRBD1. The CDR3 totals 15 residues. Germline V CDR1 and CDR2: MDHEN, SYDVKM. V trimming: 5 bases; J trimming: 0 bases; junction bases outside the gene matches: 3. CDR3 residues: CASSTGTANTGELFF. The CDR3 region has the DNA TGTGCCAGCAGTACCGGGACAGCGAACACCGGGGAGCTGTTTTTT.

This chain connects TRBV18 to TRBJ2-4; TRBD1 aligns across 10 bases. V lost 6 bases and J lost 6; bases outside the gene matches: 8. The germline gives CDR1 KGHSH, CDR2 LQKENI. This CDR3 contains 15 residues. CDR3 DNA sequence: TGTGCCAGCTCTCCCGACAGGGGGCGAGGAAACATTCAGTACTTC. This encodes CASSPDRGRGNIQYF.

This clone was seen only a few times. The rearrangement links TRBV11-3 to TRBJ2-2, with D possibly being TRBD2 (5 bases). CDR3 size: 16 residues. Trimming pared 5 bases from V and 5 bases from J, leaving 18 bases between. In germline, CDR1 is SGHNT, CDR2 YENEEA. The CDR3 loop is CASSAWGALKTGELFF. The CDR3 coding sequence is TGTGCCAGCAGCGCATGGGGAGCGCTTAAGACCGGGGAGCTGTTTTTT.

The gene calls are TRBV19 and TRBJ1-5; 7 bases line up with TRBD1. CDR3 size: 12 residues. Germline V CDR1 and CDR2: LNHDA, SQIVND (reference sequence). The CDR3, as DNA: TGTGCTACAGGGGACCCCAATCAGCCCCAGCATTTT. This gives the protein CATGDPNQPQHF.

The table lists this clone with a few counts. This rearrangement joins TRBV7-2 to TRBJ2-1; TRBD2 agrees at 11 bases. V dropped 0 bases and J dropped 6; count of bases not matched to a gene: 7. CDR1 is SGHTA and CDR2 is FQGNSA in the germline V gene. This CDR3 spans 17 amino acids. The CDR3 protein is CASSLAPASGRINEQFF. The CDR3, as DNA: TGTGCCAGCAGCTTAGCGCCGGCTAGCGGGAGGATCAATGAGCAGTTCTTC.

The V gene is TRBV27, the J gene TRBJ1-2; 7 bases agree with TRBD1. The CDR3 is 14 amino acids. Germline trimming cut 5 bases from V and 4 bases from J; bases unmatched to any gene: 7. Germline-derived CDR1 and CDR2 are MNHEY and SMNVEV (reference sequence). The CDR3 here is CASSRGGSGYGYTF. The CDR3 DNA is TGTGCCAGCAGTAGAGGGGGCAGCGGCTATGGCTACACCTTC.

This clone has a handful of counts. V and J are TRBV4-2 and TRBJ1-4, with D tentatively TRBD1 (5 bases). The CDR3 is made up of 15 amino acids. Between the trimmed V and J ends, which lost 2 bases and 8 bases, there was a span of 15 bases. The germline V gene has CDR1 LGHNA and CDR2 YNFKEQ. The DNA for the CDR3 is TGTGCCAGCAGCCAACTACAGGCTCTTGGGGAAAAACTGTTTTTT. Translated, it gives CASSQLQALGEKLFF.

The chain employs TRBV5-1 and TRBJ2-5; 12 bases line up with TRBD1. V gave up 4 bases and J gave up 5 bases; unmatched junction bases: 6. The CDR3 spans 15 residues. Germline V gene data show CDR1 as SGHRS and CDR2 as YFSETQ. CDR3 bases: TGCGCCAGCAGCACCGGGACAGGGGGCGTTGAGACCCAGTACTTC. Translating it yields CASSTGTGGVETQYF.

Only a few counts were recorded for this clone. J is TRBJ1-4 and V is TRBV5-1; 9 bases line up with TRBD1. CDR3 length: 14 amino acids. V was pared by 4 bases and J by 4 bases, with 2 bases of the junction left unmatched. CDR1 is SGHRS and CDR2 is YFSETQ in the germline V gene. DNA of the CDR3: TGCGCCAGCAGCGAGGGACAGGGTAATGAAAAACTGTTTTTT. Protein: CASSEGQGNEKLFF.

V gene TRBV18 combines with J gene TRBJ1-2, with D possibly matching TRBD1 (6 bases). Deletions cut 5 bases from V and 8 bases from J, with 18 bases between. The CDR3 length is 14 residues. Per the germline V gene, CDR1 is KGHSH and CDR2 is LQKENI. CDR3 amino acids: CASSAGLDSPGYTF. DNA for the CDR3: TGTGCCAGCTCAGCAGGTTTGGACAGCCCCGGCTACACCTTC.

This clone was seen only a few times. This chain links TRBV14 with TRBJ2-2; a possible D gene is TRBD1 (5 bases). Germline V gene data show CDR1 as SGHDN and CDR2 as FVKESK. CDR3 length: 14 amino acids. V was clipped by 0 bases and J by 7 bases, with 9 bases between them. The DNA for the CDR3 is TGTGCCAGCAGCCAAGATTGGGGCCGCGGGGAGCTGTTTTTT. Translated: CASSQDWGRGELFF.

CDR3 loop: CASGLRVKGSTEAFF. CDR3 DNA sequence: TGTGCTAGTGGTCTACGGGTCAAAGGGAGCACTGAAGCTTTCTTT. The chain recombines TRBV12-5 with TRBJ1-1; D is unclear. Germline CDR1 reads LGHNT; CDR2 reads FRNRAP. Trimming took off 5 bases at V and 4 bases at J, with 17 bases between the two ends. This CDR3 is 15 amino acids long.

V and J are TRBV9 and TRBJ2-1, with 12 bases identical to TRBD2. The CDR3 loop spans 16 amino acids. Trimming took 2 bases from V and 4 from J; bases not matched to a gene: 4. Germline loops: CDR1 SGDLS, CDR2 YYNGEE. The CDR3 loop is CASSVVTSGSYNEQFF. For the CDR3, the DNA is TGTGCCAGCAGCGTGGTGACTAGCGGGAGTTACAATGAGCAGTTCTTC.

This chain's CDR3 is CASTLGQKSTDTQYF. The CDR3 DNA is TGTGCCAGCACCCTCGGACAGAAGAGCACAGATACGCAGTATTTT. The gene calls are TRBV6-1 and TRBJ2-3; D might be TRBD1 (6 bases). In germline, CDR1 is MNHNS, CDR2 SASEGT. CDR3 length equals 15 residues. V was cut by 7 bases and J by 0 bases, with 14 bases left in between.

In this sample, this clone turned up a few times. The V call is TRBV6-1, the J call TRBJ2-1; 14 bases align to TRBD2. CDR1 and CDR2 from the germline V gene are MNHNS and SASEGT. This CDR3 spans 14 amino acids. V dropped 8 bases and J dropped 9; count of bases not matched to a gene: 6. The CDR3 bases are TGTGCCAGCTCGGGACTAGCGGGAGCGGGTGAGCAGTTCTTC. It codes for CASSGLAGAGEQFF.

The chain joins TRBV7-9 to TRBJ2-1, with unresolved D. The CDR3 is 15 amino acids. Between the trimmed V and J ends, which lost 5 bases and 6 bases, there was a span of 17 bases. Germline V lookup: CDR1 SEHNR, CDR2 FQNEAQ (reference sequence). CDR3 loop: CASSRPVTNRNEQFF. CDR3 nucleotides: TGTGCCAGCAGCCGCCCTGTAACTAACCGCAATGAGCAGTTCTTC.

The gene calls are TRBV7-2 and TRBJ2-7, with a tentative D call TRBD2 (5 bases). The ends were cut back, 3 bases at V and 4 bases at J, with 10 bases in the middle. Germline loops: CDR1 SGHTA, CDR2 FQGNSA. The CDR3 runs to 13 residues. The CDR3 DNA sequence: TGTGCCAGCAGCTTCCTAGCCGGGTACGAGCAGTACTTC. Protein sequence: CASSFLAGYEQYF.

The table lists this clone with many counts. This chain links TRBV2 with TRBJ2-7; D gene ambiguous. The V and J ends lost 3 bases and 2 bases respectively, with 11 bases between them. This CDR3 has 14 amino acids. Germline loops: CDR1 SNHLY, CDR2 FYNNEI. CDR3 loop: CASSDDIPPYEQYF. CDR3 nucleotides: TGTGCCAGCAGTGATGACATACCCCCCTACGAGCAGTACTTC.

V and J are TRBV6-7 and TRBJ2-7; D possibly corresponds to TRBD2 (5 bases). TRBV6-7 is designated an ORF whose function remains uncertain. V lost 7 bases to trimming and J lost 0 bases, with 16 bases between them. CDR3 length: 15 residues. The DNA of the CDR3 is TGTGCCAGCAAAAGGAGGCTAATGATCTCCTACGAGCAGTACGTC. Protein sequence: CASKRRLMISYEQYV.

The gene calls are TRBV28 and TRBJ2-5, with a weak D call TRBD2 (6 bases). The ends were cut back, 9 bases at V and 5 bases at J, with 19 bases in the middle. The CDR3 covers 14 residues. The V gene's germline CDR1 is MDHEN and CDR2 SYDVKM. CDR3 sequence reads: CASSLGRWEETQYF. DNA of the CDR3: TGTGCCAGTTCCCTGGGGAGGTGGGAGGAGACCCAGTACTTC.